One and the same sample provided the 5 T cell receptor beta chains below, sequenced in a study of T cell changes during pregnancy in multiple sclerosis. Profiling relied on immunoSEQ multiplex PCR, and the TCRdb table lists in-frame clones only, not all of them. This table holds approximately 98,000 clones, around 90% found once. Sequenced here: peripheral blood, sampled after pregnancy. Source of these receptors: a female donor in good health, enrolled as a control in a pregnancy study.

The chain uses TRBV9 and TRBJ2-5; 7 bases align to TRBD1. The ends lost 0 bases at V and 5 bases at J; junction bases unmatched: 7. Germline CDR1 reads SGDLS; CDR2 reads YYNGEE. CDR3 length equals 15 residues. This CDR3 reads CASSVADRVRETQYF. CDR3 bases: TGTGCCAGCAGCGTAGCAGACAGGGTGAGGGAGACCCAGTACTTC.

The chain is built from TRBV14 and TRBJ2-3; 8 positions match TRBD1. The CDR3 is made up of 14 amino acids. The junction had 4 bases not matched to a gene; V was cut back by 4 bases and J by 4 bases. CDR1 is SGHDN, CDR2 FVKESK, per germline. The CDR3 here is CASSPRQGSDTQYF. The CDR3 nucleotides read TGTGCCAGCAGCCCAAGACAGGGGTCAGATACGCAGTATTTT.

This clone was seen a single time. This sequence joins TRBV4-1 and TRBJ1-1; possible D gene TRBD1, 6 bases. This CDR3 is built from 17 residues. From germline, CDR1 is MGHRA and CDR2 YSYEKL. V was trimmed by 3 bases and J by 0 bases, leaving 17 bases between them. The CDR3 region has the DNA TGCGCCAGCAGCCACGTTTCAGGGGTCCGCATGAACACTGAAGCTTTCTTT. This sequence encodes CASSHVSGVRMNTEAFF.

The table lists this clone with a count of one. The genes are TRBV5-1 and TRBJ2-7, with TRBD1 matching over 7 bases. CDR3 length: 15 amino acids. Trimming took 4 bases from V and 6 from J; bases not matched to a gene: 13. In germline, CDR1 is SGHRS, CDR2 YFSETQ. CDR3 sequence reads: CASSREGAAVGEQYF. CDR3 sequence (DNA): TGCGCCAGCAGCCGTGAGGGGGCCGCGGTAGGCGAGCAGTACTTC.

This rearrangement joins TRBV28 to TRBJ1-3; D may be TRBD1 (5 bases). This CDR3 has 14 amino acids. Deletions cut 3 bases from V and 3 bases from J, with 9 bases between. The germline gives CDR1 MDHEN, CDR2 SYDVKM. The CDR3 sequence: CASSFGGNGNTIYF. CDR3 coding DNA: TGTGCCAGCAGTTTTGGGGGGAATGGAAACACCATATATTTT.